This T cell receptor beta chain is from a study of T cells in Graves' hyperthyroidism and ophthalmopathy. The CDR3 runs 17 residues. Germline V gives CDR1 MNHEY, CDR2 SMNVEV (reference sequence). Losses at the gene ends were 0 bases for V and 3 bases for J; bases not matched to a gene: 8. Amplification yielded TCR beta CDR3 regions, with RNA transcripts as the source. HTBI primers were the set used in a first-round RT-PCR of the TCR CDR3. TCRdb independently ran MiXCR on the multiplex PCR reads; one entry per CDR3 protein. The data contain some 500,000 distinct CDR3 sequences, around 15% of them singletons. Only a few counts were recorded for this clonotype. Its antigen is undetermined. Study conclusions and caveats: Most thyroid clonotypes with frequency above 0.001 were detected in blood.

Graves' hyperthyroidism is called stable when ophthalmopathy does not progress within 18 months. The diagnoses drew upon clinical symptoms, serum thyroxine and TRAb, thyroid ultrasound and orbital computed tomography. The sample taken for sequencing was blood. The clonotype comes from a young woman with Graves' hyperthyroidism. The chain combines TRBV27 with TRBJ1-5; 7 bases fit TRBD1. CDR3 coding DNA: TGTGCCAGCAGTTTATCAGTGACAGGGAGGGCCAATCAGCCCCAGCATTTT. Protein: CASSLSVTGRANQPQHF.